This TCR beta chain emerged from a study of OX40 agonist ivuxolimab in advanced cancers. Germline V lookup: CDR1 MNHEY, CDR2 SMNVEV (reference sequence). The ends lost 7 bases at V and 8 bases at J; junction bases unmatched: 10. CDR3 length: 13 amino acids. Here immunoSEQ multiplex PCR was the method, and the copy in TCRdb shows in-frame clones only, minus some. Among 70,000 to 90,000 clones listed, approximately 84% were seen once. Source: CD4+ or CD8+ T cells sorted from blood, taken in a trial of the OX40 agonist ivuxolimab. The receptor was derived from an adult with an advanced solid tumor such as melanoma, head and neck, liver or kidney cancer. The chain has TRBV27 and TRBJ1-1; 7 bases align to TRBD1. CDR3: CASTPTGTNEAFF. The CDR3 DNA sequence: TGTGCCAGCACCCCGACAGGGACAAACGAAGCTTTCTTT.